This passage covers 21 T cell receptor beta chains from one sample sequenced in a study of T cell clonality in common variable immunodeficiency. Their cognate antigens are unknown. Findings and limits, study-wide: Reportedly, TCR beta sequences from common variable immunodeficiency showed fewer deletions and N-nucleotide insertions.

The assay was immunoSEQ multiplex PCR, and TCRdb's table has in-frame clones only and misses some. This sample carries around 28,000 clones, none of them present only once. What was sequenced was peripheral blood mononuclear cells. The receptors here all came from a human donor with common variable immunodeficiency.

In its sample, this clone was seen many times. Relative to the germline gene, one junction end is altered; a read error may explain this. The read gets to within 3 residues of the CDR3 end, and the germline J gene fills in the rest. The chain is built from TRBV7-7 and TRBJ2-3; D is unclear. Germline loops: CDR1 SSHAT, CDR2 FNYEAQ (reference sequence). This CDR3 contains 13 residues. This CDR3 reads CASSLLRTDTQYF. The CDR3 DNA, read in part, is TGTGCTAGCAGCTTACTCCGCACAGATACG.

As to this clone: The CDR3 is cut off 3 residues early in the read; its end comes from the germline J gene. The chain carries TRBV19 and TRBJ1-1, with TRBD1 matching over 8 bases. Germline assignment: CDR1 LNHDA and CDR2 SQIVND (reference sequence). The CDR3 runs to 14 residues. V dropped 3 bases and J dropped 1; count of bases not matched to a gene: 1. This CDR3 reads CASSIGQGNTEAFF. Partial CDR3 DNA: TGTGCCAGTAGTATCGGACAGGGGAACACTGAA.

This clone was found many times. The read falls 3 residues short of the CDR3 end, and the missing part is taken from the germline J gene. The rearrangement uses TRBV29-1 and TRBJ1-4; D is perhaps TRBD1 (6 bases). Germline assignment: CDR1 SQVTM and CDR2 ANQGSEA. Trimming shortened V by 6 bases and J by 8 bases, and 16 bases separated the two germline ends. The CDR3 runs to 13 residues. The CDR3 DNA, read in part, is TGCAGCGTCCAAAGGGGGATTGGGGAAAAA. Residues: CSVQRGIGEK. The entire CDR3 protein is CSVQRGIGEKLFF.

About this clone itself: The read finishes 3 residues shy of the CDR3 end, and the germline J gene is used to complete it. The chain uses TRBV6-2 or TRBV6-3 and TRBJ2-1, with 10 positions matching TRBD1. Germline V gene lookup returns CDR1 MNHEY and CDR2 SVGEGT. J was trimmed by 4 bases and V by 5 bases; bases with no gene match: 5. The CDR3 runs to 15 residues. CDR3 sequence: CASSPGTGEYNEQFF. CDR3 bases read: TGTGCCAGCAGTCCCGGGACAGGGGAATACAATGAG.

A word on this clone: One junction end does not reproduce the germline sequence, and a read error may be involved. Read sequence stops 3 residues before the CDR3 end, and the germline J gene provides the missing end. J is TRBJ2-2 and V is TRBV7-7; 7 bases match TRBD2. The germline gives CDR1 SSHAT, CDR2 FNYEAQ (reference sequence). The CDR3 covers 14 residues. The part of the CDR3 DNA that was read is TGTGCTAGCAGCACAGCGGGGATAACCGGGGAG. Amino acid sequence: CASSTAGITGE. The whole CDR3 is CASSTAGITGELFF.

This clone came up many times. The DNA ends 3 residues before the CDR3 does, and the rest of the CDR3 is filled in from the germline J gene. The V and J genes are TRBV29-1 and TRBJ1-1; the D is unclear. Germline V gene lookup returns CDR1 SQVTM and CDR2 ANQGSEA. V shed 6 bases and J shed 0 bases, with 11 bases lying between them. The CDR3 extends over 13 amino acids. The CDR3 is CSVTRRVNTEAFF. Partial CDR3 DNA: TGCAGCGTGACCAGGAGAGTGAACACTGAA. The variable domain in full, with the rest retrieved from reference TRBV29-1 and TRBJ1-1, is SAVISQKPSRDICQRGTSLTIQCQVDSQVTMMFWYRQQPGQSLTLIATANQGSEATYESGFVIDKFPISRPNLTFSTLTVSNMSPEDSSIYLCSVTRRVNTEAFFGQGTRLTVV.

The sample holds a few counts of this clone. CDR3 region: CASSYAGQGVAKNIQYF. The sequenced part of the CDR3 DNA is TGTGCCAGCAGTTACGCCGGACAGGGGGTGGCCAAAAACATT. V and J are TRBV6-2 or TRBV6-3 and TRBJ2-4; 10 positions agree with TRBD1. The read falls 3 residues short of the CDR3 end, and the missing part is taken from the germline J gene. CDR1 is MNHEY and CDR2 is SVGEGT in the germline V gene. The V segment lost 2 bases and the J segment 1 base; nucleotides outside the gene matches: 5. The CDR3 loop spans 17 amino acids.

Turning to this clone: The read terminates 3 residues ahead of where the CDR3 ends, so the germline J gene completes it. V and J are TRBV2 and TRBJ1-1, with a possible D match to TRBD1 (6 bases). The V end was cut by 6 bases, the J end by 5 bases, with 19 bases between. The length of the CDR3 is 15 residues. Germline loops: CDR1 SNHLY, CDR2 FYNNEI. CDR3: CASSGYGGQGTEAFF. The sequenced part of the CDR3 DNA is TGTGCCAGCAGCGGTTACGGGGGGCAAGGGACTGAA.

This clone was seen many times. Incomplete CDR3 DNA: TGCAGTGCCAGACCCTCCGGGACAGGGAGAGGGAATTCACCC. Translation: CSARPSGTGRGNSP. The whole CDR3 protein is CSARPSGTGRGNSPLHF. This chain links TRBV20-1 with TRBJ1-6; 9 nucleotides line up with TRBD1. Coverage ceases 3 residues before the CDR3 finishes, and the germline J gene fills in the end. The CDR3 consists of 17 residues. Germline lookup yields CDR1 DFQATT and CDR2 SNEGSKA (reference sequence). Losses at the gene ends were 6 bases for V and 7 bases for J; bases not matched to a gene: 16.

Only a few counts were recorded for this clone. With the read ending 3 residues before the CDR3 end, the germline J gene is used to fill in that end. The chain is built from TRBV2 and TRBJ1-4; TRBD1 might be the D (5 bases). From germline, CDR1 is SNHLY and CDR2 FYNNEI. The CDR3 runs 18 residues. Deletions cut 7 bases from V and 2 bases from J, with 23 bases between. CDR3 DNA (partial): TGTGCCAGCATCAGCTGGGACTTCAGTGGAAGTACTAATGAAAAA. Its protein product is CASISWDFSGSTNEK. The whole CDR3 is CASISWDFSGSTNEKLFF.

As regards this clone: Read sequence stops 3 residues before the CDR3 end, and the germline J gene provides the missing end. The chain carries TRBV6-1 and TRBJ1-2; TRBD1 is a possible D gene (6 bases). Germline V gene data show CDR1 as MNHNS and CDR2 as SASEGT. V was trimmed by 2 bases and J by 1 base, leaving 8 bases between them. The CDR3 runs to 14 residues. CDR3 region: CASSEPQGNYGYTF. CDR3 bases read: TGTGCCAGCAGTGAACCACAGGGTAACTATGGC.

Worth noting for this clone: The CDR3 end is not reached by the read, which stops 3 residues before it; the germline J gene fills it in. The chain uses TRBV7-8 and TRBJ1-1, with 7 bases identical to TRBD1. CDR1 is SGHVS, CDR2 FQNEAQ, per germline. V shed 7 bases and J 5 bases; nucleotides not matched to a gene: 10. The CDR3 contains 14 residues. The CDR3 is CASTNRDSLTEAFF. The sequenced part of the CDR3 DNA is TGTGCCAGCACCAATAGGGACAGCCTAACTGAA.

As regards this clone: The sequenced fragment ends 3 residues before the CDR3 boundary, so the rest is inferred from the germline J gene. This rearrangement joins TRBV7-9 to TRBJ2-2; 8 bases fit TRBD1. The CDR3 totals 15 residues. Germline-derived CDR1 and CDR2 are SEHNR and FQNEAQ (reference sequence). Trimming took 10 bases from V and 7 from J; bases not matched to a gene: 14. The CDR3 is CATFLGTGGLGELFF. The CDR3 DNA, read in part, is TGTGCCACCTTTCTGGGGACAGGTGGGCTCGGGGAG.

This clone showed up just a few times. The missing CDR3 end, 3 residues past where the read stops, is filled in from the germline J gene. Other DNA variants within this sample encode the same CDR3. V gene TRBV23-1 combines with J gene TRBJ2-5; TRBD2 might be the D (5 bases). TRBV23-1 is an ORF, and what it does is uncertain. The CDR3 runs 13 residues. The V end was cut by 4 bases, the J end by 7 bases, with 13 bases between. The CDR3 DNA, read in part, is TGCGCCAGCAGTCTTGCGGGTCTTTCGACC. Its protein is CASSLAGLST. The complete CDR3 sequence is CASSLAGLSTQYF.

Regarding this clone: The read terminates 3 residues ahead of where the CDR3 ends, so the germline J gene completes it. V usage is TRBV13 and J usage is TRBJ1-1; weak D call: TRBD1 (6 bases). V shed 2 bases and J shed 1 base, with 8 bases lying between them. The CDR3 is 14 amino acids. CDR1 and CDR2 from the germline V gene are PRHDT and FYEKMQ (reference sequence). CDR3 bases read: TGTGCCAGCAGCTTAATAGGGGGGAACACTGAA. Protein product: CASSLIGGNTE. The CDR3, in full, reads CASSLIGGNTEAFF.

This clone has ten or more counts. Coverage ceases 3 residues before the CDR3 finishes, and the germline J gene fills in the end. This chain uses TRBV5-4 with TRBJ2-3; D assignment may be TRBD1 or TRBD2 (5 bases each). This CDR3 has 13 residues. V was trimmed by 1 base and J by 6 bases, leaving 9 bases between them. Germline assignment: CDR1 SGHNT and CDR2 YYREEE (reference sequence). The DNA read from the CDR3 is TGTGCCAGCAGCTTGAGGGGAGTTGATACG. It is translated as CASSLRGVDT. The full CDR3 reads CASSLRGVDTQYF.

Of note for this clone: The missing CDR3 end, 3 residues past where the read stops, is filled in from the germline J gene. The chain is built from TRBV19 and TRBJ2-1; D not certain. CDR1 is LNHDA, CDR2 SQIVND, per germline (reference sequence). V was cut by 6 bases and J by 6 bases, with 9 bases left in between. The CDR3 spans 12 residues. The part of the CDR3 DNA that was read is TGTGCCAGTAGCCAAGCCTTCAATGAG. Translation: CASSQAFNE. Given in full, the CDR3 is CASSQAFNEQFF. The whole variable domain, filled in from reference TRBV19 and TRBJ2-1, reads DGGITQSPKYLFRKEGQNVTLSCEQNLNHDAMYWYRQDPGQGLRLIYYSQIVNDFQKGDIAEGYSVSREKKESFPLTVTSAQKNPTAFYLCASSQAFNEQFFGPGTRLTVL.

Notes on this clone: The read falls 3 residues short of the CDR3 end, and the missing part is taken from the germline J gene. This chain links TRBV7-6 with TRBJ1-4; D unclear. CDR1 is SGHVS and CDR2 is FNYEAQ in the germline V gene. This CDR3 region has 13 residues. V was clipped by 4 bases and J by 4 bases, with 7 bases between them. The CDR3 protein is CASSYNYNEKLFF. The CDR3 DNA, read in part, is TGTGCCAGCAGCTACAACTATAATGAAAAA.

This clone was found a few times. Read sequence stops 3 residues before the CDR3 end, and the germline J gene provides the missing end. The rearrangement uses TRBV7-8 and TRBJ2-1; tentatively, D is TRBD2 (7 bases). CDR3 size: 15 residues. V was cut by 5 bases and J by 2 bases, with 13 bases left in between. Germline assignment: CDR1 SGHVS and CDR2 FQNEAQ. CDR3 protein: CASSPRGGAYNEQFF. The sequenced part of the CDR3 DNA is TGTGCCAGCAGCCCCAGAGGGGGGGCCTACAATGAG.

This clone was seen repeatedly, ten times or more. CDR3 DNA (partial): TGTGCCAGCAGTGAGGGAAGCGGGGGGGCGACAGATACG. It yields the protein CASSEGSGGATDT. In full, the CDR3 is CASSEGSGGATDTQYF. The chain links TRBV6-4 to TRBJ2-3, with 10 nucleotides matching TRBD2. The read halts 3 residues ahead of the CDR3 end, with the missing end drawn from the germline J gene. The CDR3 contains 16 residues. Germline trimming cut 3 bases from V and 3 bases from J; bases unmatched to any gene: 6. Per germline, CDR1 MRHNA and CDR2 SNTAGT.

This clone was detected only a few times. The read terminates 3 residues before the CDR3 end, so the remaining end is supplied by the germline J gene. This sequence joins TRBV19 and TRBJ1-2, with 9 bases identical to TRBD1. The CDR3 loop spans 17 amino acids. Trimming at V came to 3 bases and at J to 4 bases, leaving 12 bases not matched to a gene. Germline-derived CDR1 and CDR2 are LNHDA and SQIVND (reference sequence). The sequenced CDR3 bases are TGTGCCAGTAGTATCCCGGGACAGGGCATTGCCCCCTATGGC. It is translated as CASSIPGQGIAPYG. The whole CDR3 protein is CASSIPGQGIAPYGYTF.